These 32 T cell receptor beta chains share one sample of origin, sequenced in a study of tissue T cells after allogeneic stem cell transplantation. Method: immunoSEQ multiplex PCR; TCRdb's copy keeps in-frame clones and lacks some. Among tens of thousands of clones listed, over 70% were seen once. Here the sequenced sample was tissue from the ileum, taken at autopsy. The receptors originated from a female donor of 60 years or more with lung cancer.

This chain links TRBV4-2 with TRBJ1-1, with D hard to call. Germline CDR1 reads LGHNA; CDR2 reads YNFKEQ. Trimming pared 0 bases from V and 0 bases from J, leaving 11 bases between. The CDR3 consists of 16 residues. CDR3 region: CASSQDLRRVNTEAFF. CDR3 DNA sequence: TGTGCCAGCAGCCAAGATCTTAGGAGAGTGAACACTGAAGCTTTCTTT.

The chain combines TRBV9 with TRBJ2-2, with a possible D match to TRBD2 (5 bases). CDR1 is SGDLS, CDR2 YYNGEE, per germline. The CDR3 runs to 15 residues. V gave up 4 bases and J gave up 6 bases, with 16 bases separating them. This chain's CDR3 is CASSFEGAVAGELFF. CDR3 in DNA: TGTGCCAGCAGCTTCGAGGGAGCGGTAGCCGGGGAGCTGTTTTTT.

The chain employs TRBV5-4 and TRBJ2-7, with 8 bases matching TRBD2. V dropped 4 bases and J dropped 3; count of bases not matched to a gene: 9. The germline gives CDR1 SGHNT, CDR2 YYREEE (reference sequence). The CDR3 is made up of 15 amino acids. CDR3 residues: CASSRQVRGGYEQYF. The CDR3 region has the DNA TGTGCCAGCAGCCGACAGGTCCGGGGGGGCTACGAGCAGTACTTC.

This sequence joins TRBV9 and TRBJ2-3; 9 positions agree with TRBD2. V was clipped by 4 bases and J by 3 bases; unmatched bases: 12. Germline V gene data show CDR1 as SGDLS and CDR2 as YYNGEE. This CDR3 has 17 amino acids. The CDR3 spells CASSPRVSGRATDTQYF. CDR3 DNA sequence: TGTGCCAGCAGCCCAAGAGTTAGCGGGAGAGCGACAGATACGCAGTATTTT.

This clone was counted between two and nine times. The chain carries TRBV3-1 (or the pseudogene TRBV3-2) and TRBJ1-1; D is uncertain. Trimming removed 4 bases at V and 1 base at J, with 13 bases between. CDR1 and CDR2 (germline): LGHDT, YNNKEL (reference sequence). This CDR3 is built from 15 residues. The CDR3 nucleotides are TGTGCCAGCAGCCCGCGAGCCCGGGCGAACACTGAAGCTTTCTTT. Amino acids: CASSPRARANTEAFF.

The V gene is TRBV6-1, the J gene TRBJ1-2; D possibly corresponds to TRBD1 (6 bases). From germline, CDR1 is MNHNS and CDR2 SASEGT. The CDR3 loop spans 13 amino acids. Trimming removed 6 bases at V and 2 bases at J, with 10 bases between. CDR3 loop: CASSIGTNYGYTF. CDR3 DNA: TGTGCCAGCAGCATAGGGACAAACTATGGCTACACCTTC.

This clone is categorized as medium-sized. The V call is TRBV7-2, the J call TRBJ2-3; D not resolved. This CDR3 has 14 amino acids. V dropped 5 bases and J dropped 4 bases, with 13 bases sitting between them. The germline V gene has CDR1 SGHTA and CDR2 FQGNSA. DNA of the CDR3: TGTGCCAGCAGCCTCGGCCCATTCCCAGATACGCAGTATTTT. Translating it yields CASSLGPFPDTQYF. The whole variable domain, remainder taken from reference TRBV7-2 and TRBJ2-3, is GAGVSQSPSNKVTEKGKDVELRCDPISGHTALYWYRQSLGQGLEFLIYFQGNSAPDKSGLPSDRFSAERTGGSVSTLTIQRTQQEDSAVYLCASSLGPFPDTQYFGPGTRLTVL.

J is TRBJ2-1 and V is TRBV7-9; 8 positions match TRBD2. V was clipped by 4 bases and J by 10 bases; unmatched bases: 3. Germline CDR1 and CDR2: SEHNR and FQNEAQ (reference sequence). CDR3 length equals 12 residues. CDR3 sequence (DNA): TGTGCCAGCAGCTCCGGGGGGGAGGAGCAGTTCTTC. Translating gives CASSSGGEEQFF.

V and J are TRBV11-2 and TRBJ2-2; tentatively, D is TRBD2 (6 bases). Trimming took off 1 base at V and 3 bases at J, with 12 bases between the two ends. The germline V gene has CDR1 SGHAT and CDR2 FQNNGV. This CDR3 region has 16 residues. In nucleotides, the CDR3 is TGTGCCAGCAGCTTAGGGAGGGTAGGGTACACCGGGGAGCTGTTTTTT. This gives the protein CASSLGRVGYTGELFF.

This sequence joins TRBV6-5 and TRBJ2-5; maybe TRBD1 (5 bases). The V and J ends lost 0 bases and 3 bases respectively, with 8 bases between them. The CDR3 loop spans 14 amino acids. CDR1 and CDR2 from the germline V gene are MNHEY and SVGAGI. The CDR3 DNA follows: TGTGCCAGCAGTTACTCTGGGGCGGAAGAGACCCAGTACTTC. Protein product: CASSYSGAEETQYF.

The chain has TRBV4-3 and TRBJ2-1, with TRBD1 identical over 7 bases. The CDR3 covers 16 residues. Germline-derived CDR1 and CDR2 are LGHNA and YSLEER. After removal of 2 bases from V and 0 bases from J, the junction contained 4 bases not matched to a gene. CDR3 protein: CASSQPGTVSYNEQFF. The CDR3 DNA follows: TGCGCCAGCAGCCAACCCGGGACAGTCTCCTACAATGAGCAGTTCTTC.

The chain couples TRBV7-3 to TRBJ2-3; no clear D gene. This CDR3 region has 11 residues. Trimming pared 8 bases from V and 5 bases from J, leaving 8 bases between. CDR1 is SGHTA and CDR2 is FQGTGA in the germline V gene. CDR3 nucleotides: TGTGCCAGCGGTTACGGAGATACGCAGTATTTT. Its protein product is CASGYGDTQYF.

The chain combines TRBV6-5 with TRBJ1-5; D is possibly TRBD1 (6 bases). The germline V and J ends were trimmed by 5 bases and 3 bases, with 11 bases remaining between them. Germline-derived CDR1 and CDR2 are MNHEY and SVGAGI. This CDR3 has 14 residues. CDR3 protein: CASSTTGLNQPQHF. CDR3 DNA sequence: TGTGCCAGCAGTACTACAGGGCTCAATCAGCCCCAGCATTTT.

V is TRBV5-1 and J is TRBJ1-2; tentative D call: TRBD1 (5 bases). The CDR3 is 14 residues long. Germline V gives CDR1 SGHRS, CDR2 YFSETQ. Trimming removed 3 bases from V and 2 bases from J, with 11 bases in between. The CDR3 DNA sequence: TGCGCCAGCAGCTCACAGGTTTTCAACTATGGCTACACCTTC. Translation gives CASSSQVFNYGYTF.

The rearrangement links TRBV27 to TRBJ1-2; D gene uncertain. The CDR3 consists of 13 residues. The germline V gene encodes CDR1 MNHEY and CDR2 SMNVEV (reference sequence). V lost 3 bases, J lost 5 bases, and 10 bases lay in between. This CDR3 is CASSLKAEYGYTF. DNA for the CDR3: TGTGCCAGCAGTTTGAAGGCGGAATATGGCTACACCTTC.

The chain employs TRBV20-1 and TRBJ1-2; D remains ambiguous. The CDR3 runs 9 residues. Germline values: CDR1 DFQATT, CDR2 SNEGSKA (reference sequence). V was clipped by 7 bases and J by 9 bases, with 9 bases between them. The chain's CDR3 is CSVKGSYTF. CDR3 bases: TGCAGTGTAAAAGGGAGCTACACCTTC.

By sample fraction, this clone is medium-sized. A clone one base away is much larger, so this may be a read error. This chain joins TRBV7-6 and TRBJ1-2; D possibly corresponds to TRBD1 (6 bases). V was trimmed by 5 bases and J by 1 base, leaving 26 bases between them. The CDR3 consists of 19 residues. Germline lookup yields CDR1 SGHVS and CDR2 FNYEAQ. The CDR3 DNA sequence: TGTGCCAGCAGCCCTCGGCCCGTGGGGGCGGGGGGGGTTAACTATGGCTACACCTTC. Protein: CASSPRPVGAGGVNYGYTF. Full variable domain (remainder filled in from reference TRBV7-6 and TRBJ1-2): GAGVSQSPRYKVTKRGQDVALRCDPISGHVSLYWYRQALGQGPEFLTYFNYEAQQDKSGLPNDRFSAERPEGSISTLTIQRTEQRDSAMYRCASSPRPVGAGGVNYGYTFGSGTRLTVV.

This clone was found once. The genes are TRBV7-9 and TRBJ2-1, with TRBD1 matching over 12 bases. The V and J ends lost 6 bases and 7 bases, in that order; junction bases with no gene match: 7. CDR1 is SEHNR, CDR2 FQNEAQ, per germline (reference sequence). The CDR3 extends over 15 amino acids. The CDR3 sequence: CASRAGTGGSNEQFF. DNA of the CDR3: TGTGCCAGCAGGGCCGGGACAGGGGGCTCTAATGAGCAGTTCTTC.

Here the CDR3 reads CATSRDRRYEQYF. The CDR3 region has the DNA TGTGCCACTTCCCGGGACAGGCGCTACGAGCAGTACTTC. This chain connects TRBV2 to TRBJ2-7, with 8 positions matching TRBD1. Trimming took 10 bases from V and 3 from J; bases not matched to a gene: 8. The germline V gene has CDR1 SNHLY and CDR2 FYNNEI. The CDR3 is made up of 13 amino acids.

This clone was counted between two and nine times. The V gene is TRBV19, the J gene TRBJ1-5, with D maybe TRBD1 (5 bases). With 9 bases removed from V and 5 bases from J, the gap between germline ends came to 11 bases. The CDR3 has 12 residues. Germline-derived CDR1 and CDR2 are LNHDA and SQIVND (reference sequence). The CDR3 DNA is TGTGCCAGCAGCCAGGGATATCAGCCCCAGCATTTT. Translated: CASSQGYQPQHF.

This clone was recorded a few times. J is TRBJ1-1 and V is TRBV20-1, with D uncertain. Deletions cut 5 bases from V and 5 bases from J, with 9 bases between. The CDR3 length is 11 residues. In germline, CDR1 is DFQATT, CDR2 SNEGSKA (reference sequence). The CDR3 DNA sequence: TGCAGTGCTGAGGGTGTAACTGAAGCTTTCTTT. It translates to CSAEGVTEAFF.

The V and J genes are TRBV30 and TRBJ1-4; D call uncertain. V was shortened by 0 bases and J by 5 bases, with 7 bases between the two germline ends. This CDR3 comprises 13 residues. Looked up from germline, CDR1 is GTSNPN and CDR2 is SVGIG (reference sequence). The CDR3 spells CAWSVLRNEKLFF. The CDR3 DNA is TGTGCCTGGAGTGTACTGAGGAATGAAAAACTGTTTTTT.

The chain employs TRBV9 and TRBJ2-3; D gene ambiguous. Trimming cost V 0 bases and J 4 bases, with 3 bases left between them. Germline CDR1 SGDLS, CDR2 YYNGEE. The CDR3 is 12 amino acids. CDR3 DNA: TGTGCCAGCAGCGTAGCATCAGATACGCAGTATTTT. Translating it yields CASSVASDTQYF.

CDR3: CASAAQGGYTEAFF. The CDR3 region has the DNA TGTGCCAGCGCAGCCCAGGGCGGCTACACTGAAGCTTTCTTT. V is TRBV11-3 and J is TRBJ1-1; D perhaps matches TRBD1 (5 bases). Germline CDR1 is SGHNT and CDR2 is YENEEA. This CDR3 is 14 amino acids long. With 8 bases removed from V and 3 bases from J, the gap between germline ends came to 16 bases. Using reference TRBV11-3 and TRBJ1-1 for the parts outside the CDR3, the full variable domain is EAGVVQSPRYKIIEKKQPVAFWCNPISGHNTLYWYLQNLGQGPELLIRYENEEAVDDSQLPKDRFSAERLKGVDSTLKIQPAELGDSAVYLCASAAQGGYTEAFFGQGTRLTVV.

The genes are TRBV2 and TRBJ1-4, with a weak D call TRBD1 (6 bases). CDR1 is SNHLY, CDR2 FYNNEI, per germline. V was clipped by 3 bases and J by 3 bases, with 14 bases between them. CDR3 length equals 16 residues. The CDR3 nucleotides read TGTGCCAGCAGTGAGGACAGAGGTGGTCCTAATGAAAAACTGTTTTTT. It codes for CASSEDRGGPNEKLFF.

The gene calls are TRBV6-5 and TRBJ2-3; D may match TRBD1 or TRBD2 (5 bases each). The CDR3 is 15 amino acids. V lost 4 bases to trimming and J lost 0 bases, with 11 bases between them. CDR1 MNHEY and CDR2 SVGAGI come from the germline V gene. The chain's CDR3 is CASSWGTRSTDTQYF. CDR3 bases: TGTGCCAGCAGTTGGGGGACCCGAAGCACAGATACGCAGTATTTT.

V and J are TRBV5-8 and TRBJ2-3; D call uncertain. The CDR3 runs 14 residues. Germline V lookup: CDR1 SGHTS, CDR2 YDEGEE. The V gene lost 2 bases and the J gene lost 6 bases, with 13 bases spanning the gap. This chain's CDR3 is CASSLVPTSDTQYF. The CDR3 DNA sequence: TGTGCCAGCAGCTTAGTCCCTACCTCGGATACGCAGTATTTT. The full variable domain, with the rest looked up from reference TRBV5-8 and TRBJ2-3, is EAGVTQSPTHLIKTRGQQATLRCSPISGHTSVYWYQQALGLGLQFLLWYDEGEERNRGNFPPRFSGRQFPNYSSELNVNALELEDSALYLCASSLVPTSDTQYFGPGTRLTVL.

The genes are TRBV27 and TRBJ2-3, with 9 bases matching TRBD1. The CDR3 is 18 amino acids. Per the germline V gene, CDR1 is MNHEY and CDR2 is SMNVEV (reference sequence). The ends lost 5 bases at V and 3 bases at J; junction bases unmatched: 15. The CDR3: CASSPTDRGDLGTDTQYF. The CDR3, as DNA: TGTGCCAGCAGTCCAACGGACAGGGGAGATTTAGGTACAGATACGCAGTATTTT.

V and J are TRBV30 and TRBJ1-1; the D is unclear. The V end was cut by 3 bases, the J end by 7 bases, with 9 bases between. CDR1 and CDR2 from the germline V gene are GTSNPN and SVGIG (reference sequence). The CDR3 has 11 amino acids. The CDR3 DNA is TGTGCCTGGAGAAGACGGGTTGAAGCTTTCTTT. Its translation: CAWRRRVEAFF.

This clone was counted a single time. The CDR3 reads CASSPQDTNSPLHF. The CDR3 DNA is TGTGCCAGCTCACCTCAGGACACAAATTCACCCCTCCACTTT. J is TRBJ1-6 and V is TRBV18; D perhaps matches TRBD1 (5 bases). CDR1 and CDR2 (germline): KGHSH, LQKENI. CDR3 size: 14 residues. The V end lost 3 bases, the J end lost 7 bases, and 10 bases lay between the germline ends. The full variable domain, its missing parts supplied by reference TRBV18 and TRBJ1-6, is NAGVMQNPRHLVRRRGQEARLRCSPMKGHSHVYWYRQLPEEGLKFMVYLQKENIIDESGMPKERFSAEFPKEGPSILRIQQVVRGDSAAYFCASSPQDTNSPLHFGNGTRLTVT.

Only a few counts were recorded for this clone. The identical CDR3 is also encoded by other nucleotide sequences in the sample. The gene calls are TRBV5-1 and TRBJ2-7, with D possibly TRBD2 on 5 matching bases. Germline V gene data show CDR1 as SGHRS and CDR2 as YFSETQ. Trimming stripped 0 bases from V and 5 bases from J, with 6 bases between. The CDR3 has 12 amino acids. The DNA of the CDR3 is TGCGCCAGCAGCTTGGTCGGGGACGAGCAGTACTTC. The encoded protein is CASSLVGDEQYF.

The chain is built from TRBV11-2 and TRBJ1-1; TRBD1 might be the D (5 bases). This CDR3 contains 13 residues. V was cut by 3 bases and J by 1 base, with 6 bases left in between. Per the germline V gene, CDR1 is SGHAT and CDR2 is FQNNGV. CDR3 loop: CASSLGTNTEAFF. DNA for the CDR3: TGTGCCAGCAGCTTGGGGACGAACACTGAAGCTTTCTTT.